These T cell receptor beta chains were read from a single sample in a study of regulatory T cells in long-lasting Graves disease. TCRdb re-called the multiplex PCR reads with MiXCR, one entry per CDR3 protein. The sample holds around 450,000 distinct CDR3 sequences, under 15% seen once. These data also featured in a second study, about T cells in Graves' hyperthyroidism and ophthalmopathy.

The source material was peripheral blood mononuclear cells (PBMCs), sampled at new diagnosis, from a patient treated with antithyroid drugs. These receptors all come from a woman in her twenties or thirties with Graves disease. CDR3s include the opening cysteine and the closing phenylalanine or tryptophan. Fields, in order: J gene, D gene, V gene, clone size, CDR3 protein, CDR3 DNA. D genes are given only for firm matches. A clone size is listed for some rows: how often the clone was seen (once, few, many), or a class if it is expanded.

TRBJ2-7 - TRBV19 - CASSKGEVSYEQYF TGTGCCAGTAGTAAGGGGGAGGTGTCCTACGAGCAGTACTTC
TRBJ2-5 - TRBV20-1 many CSARDQGLETQYF TGCAGTGCTAGAGACCAGGGTCTGGAGACCCAGTACTTC
TRBJ2-1 - TRBV19 few CASSNPTLSPYNEQFF TGTGCCAGTAGTAACCCTACCCTGAGTCCCTACAATGAGCAGTTCTTC
TRBJ1-2 - TRBV19 - CASSMPQAHGYTF TGTGCCAGTAGTATGCCTCAGGCTCATGGCTACACCTTC
TRBJ2-1 - TRBV29-1 many CSVGAANEQFF TGCAGCGTGGGGGCGGCCAATGAGCAGTTCTTC
TRBJ2-3 TRBD2 TRBV20-1 many CSASPGLAGVNTDTQYF TGCAGTGCTAGCCCGGGACTAGCGGGAGTGAACACAGATACGCAGTATTTT
TRBJ2-7 TRBD2 TRBV5-1 many CASSLEASGNIPYEQYF TGCGCCAGCAGCTTGGAGGCTAGCGGGAATATTCCCTACGAGCAGTACTTC
TRBJ1-3 - TRBV20-1 few CSARTGSGNTIYF TGCAGTGCTAGGACAGGCTCTGGAAACACCATATATTTT
TRBJ2-3 TRBD2 TRBV24-1 few CATSDPRTSGMDTQYF TGTGCCACCAGTGACCCCAGGACTAGCGGGATGGATACGCAGTATTTT
TRBJ1-6 TRBD1 TRBV9 - CASSDLGQGNNSPLHF TGTGCCAGCAGCGACCTGGGACAGGGGAACAATTCACCCCTCCACTTT
TRBJ1-2 TRBD1 TRBV12-3/TRBV12-4 many CASSPDRASGYGYTF TGTGCCAGCAGTCCGGACAGGGCCAGTGGCTATGGCTACACCTTC
TRBJ1-4 - TRBV9 once CASSVGLRGTDNEKLFF TGTGCCAGCAGCGTAGGATTACGGGGGACGGATAATGAAAAACTGTTTTTT
TRBJ1-1 TRBD1 TRBV2 many CAISTGEVMNTEAFF TGTGCCATTTCGACAGGGGAGGTCATGAACACTGAAGCTTTCTTT
TRBJ1-6 - TRBV20-1 - CSARGVEVDNSPLHF TGCAGTGCTAGAGGTGTGGAAGTGGATAATTCACCCCTCCACTTT
TRBJ2-1 - TRBV12-5 - CASGFPGESPSYEQFF TGTGCTAGTGGTTTCCCCGGGGAGAGTCCTTCCTACGAGCAGTTCTTC
TRBJ2-3 TRBD2 TRBV11-2 many CASSLWLRREGTDTQYF TGTGCCAGCAGCTTATGGTTACGGCGGGAGGGCACAGATACGCAGTATTTT
TRBJ1-5 TRBD1 TRBV24-1 few CATRRSTGLNQPQHF TGTGCCACCAGGCGGTCGACAGGGCTTAATCAGCCCCAGCATTTT
TRBJ2-7 - TRBV20-1 many CSARGPQVIHEQYF TGCAGTGCTAGAGGGCCTCAGGTCATCCACGAGCAGTACTTC
TRBJ1-1 - TRBV6-5 many CASSYLGAITEAFF TGTGCCAGCAGTTATCTGGGGGCAATCACTGAAGCTTTCTTT
TRBJ1-5 - TRBV5-6 many CVSSPMRQSNQPQHF TGTGTCAGCAGCCCGATGCGTCAGTCCAATCAGCCCCAGCATTTT
TRBJ2-7 TRBD2 TRBV2 many CASSGAGYEQYF TGTGCCAGCAGTGGAGCGGGGTACGAGCAGTACTTC
TRBJ1-1 TRBD1 TRBV4-1 many CASSPRTGHTEAFF TGCGCCAGCAGCCCCCGGACAGGGCACACTGAAGCTTTCTTT
TRBJ2-1 - TRBV7-9 - CASSLSLGINERFF TGTGCCAGCAGCTTATCACTAGGGATCAATGAGCGGTTCTTC
TRBJ1-5 - TRBV20-1 - CSAKTANQPQHF TGCAGTGCTAAGACAGCCAATCAGCCCCAGCATTTT
TRBJ2-2 - TRBV7-9 many CASSLGSLTGELFF TGTGCCAGCAGCTTAGGTAGTCTCACCGGGGAGCTGTTTTTT
TRBJ2-2 TRBD2 TRBV11-2 many CASSTTSGNTGELFF TGTGCCAGCAGCACCACTAGCGGAAACACCGGGGAGCTGTTTTTT
TRBJ2-3 - TRBV6-1 - CASNKRRGSTDTQYF TGTGCCAGCAACAAAAGGCGGGGAAGCACAGATACGCAGTATTTT
TRBJ2-2 - TRBV18 many CASSPLGNTGELFF TGTGCCAGCTCACCATTGGGGAACACCGGGGAGCTGTTTTTT
TRBJ1-5 - TRBV7-3 many CAWEKGPGTQPQHF TGTGCCTGGGAAAAGGGGCCAGGGACTCAGCCCCAGCATTTT
TRBJ2-3 - TRBV12-3/TRBV12-4 few CASSLRVADTQYF TGTGCCAGCAGTTTAAGGGTGGCAGATACGCAGTATTTT
TRBJ2-5 - TRBV6-1 - CATQMGNSSPYRETQYF TGTGCCACACAGATGGGGAACTCTTCCCCGTATAGGGAGACCCAGTACTTC
TRBJ2-1 - TRBV15 few CATSRDKGGGREQFF TGTGCCACCAGCAGAGACAAGGGGGGCGGACGTGAGCAGTTCTTC
TRBJ1-5 - TRBV20-1 many CSASPPNSNQPQHF TGCAGTGCCTCCCCTCCGAATAGCAATCAGCCCCAGCATTTT
TRBJ2-1 TRBD2 TRBV12-3/TRBV12-4 many CASSEASGPPYNEQFF TGTGCCAGCAGTGAAGCTAGCGGACCCCCCTACAATGAGCAGTTCTTC
TRBJ2-1 TRBD2 TRBV12-5 many CASGSGQREGNEQFF TGTGCTAGTGGTTCCGGTCAGCGGGAGGGCAATGAGCAGTTCTTC
TRBJ2-5 TRBD2 TRBV6-1 - CAIGLAGLLQETQYF TGTGCCATCGGACTAGCGGGCCTATTACAAGAGACCCAGTACTTC
TRBJ2-1 TRBD2 TRBV3-1 many CASSQRGLTSGSHEQFF TGTGCCAGCAGCCAACGGGGATTAACTAGCGGGAGCCATGAGCAGTTCTTC
TRBJ1-2 - TRBV12-3/TRBV12-4 - CASSLGTGKSNYGYTF TGCGCCAGCAGTTTAGGAACAGGAAAGTCTAACTATGGCTACACCTTC
TRBJ2-5 - TRBV9 - CASSVQSSPQETQYF TGTGCCAGCAGCGTTCAGTCTAGCCCACAAGAGACCCAGTACTTC
TRBJ1-1 - TRBV27 - CASSLRAGAEAFF TGTGCCAGCAGTTTAAGGGCAGGGGCTGAAGCTTTCTTT
TRBJ2-6 TRBD1 TRBV27 many CASSPTPGQVGSGANVLTF TGTGCCAGCAGTCCCACCCCGGGACAGGTGGGCTCTGGGGCCAACGTCCTGACTTTC
TRBJ2-1 TRBD2 TRBV12-3/TRBV12-4 - CASIPTSGRVWEYNEQFF TGTGCCAGCATCCCGACTAGCGGGAGAGTATGGGAGTACAATGAGCAGTTCTTC
TRBJ2-7 TRBD2 TRBV9 - CASSAVAGEAYEQYF TGTGCCAGCAGCGCCGTAGCGGGAGAGGCGTACGAGCAGTACTTC
TRBJ2-1 TRBD2 TRBV7-8 many CASSSTAVTGLLRGAYNEQFF TGTGCCAGCAGCTCTACGGCCGTGACGGGACTCCTCCGGGGGGCCTACAATGAGCAGTTCTTC
TRBJ2-3 - TRBV20-1 many CSAPRTTVSTDTQYF TGCAGTGCCCCTCGTACGACGGTTAGCACAGATACGCAGTATTTT
TRBJ2-7 TRBD1 TRBV11-2 - CASSARQGATYEQYF TGTGCCAGCAGCGCCAGACAGGGAGCCACCTACGAGCAGTACTTC
TRBJ2-2 - TRBV4-1 few CASSQGRAVRAGELFF TGCGCCAGCAGCCAAGGGAGAGCCGTTCGAGCCGGGGAGCTGTTTTTT
TRBJ2-5 - TRBV7-9 many CASSLARGGETQYF TGTGCCAGCAGCTTAGCCCGAGGAGGAGAGACCCAGTACTTC
TRBJ1-1 - TRBV7-8 few CAGSRRERETAFF TGTGCCGGCAGCCGTCGAGAGAGGGAAACGGCTTTCTTT
TRBJ2-3 - TRBV29-1 many CSVADRRVVTDTQYF TGCAGCGTTGCCGACCGTAGGGTCGTTACAGATACGCAGTATTTT
TRBJ2-5 TRBD2 TRBV11-2 - CASSPLGTSGRRETQYF TGTGCCAGCAGCCCACTCGGGACTAGCGGAAGGAGGGAGACCCAGTACTTC
TRBJ2-2 TRBD2 TRBV25-1 - CASSGLAGGKNTGELFF TGTGCCAGCAGTGGGCTAGCGGGAGGCAAAAACACCGGGGAGCTGTTTTTT
TRBJ2-1 - TRBV12-3/TRBV12-4 few CASSRTHYGDNEQFF TGTGCCAGCAGTCGGACCCATTACGGAGACAATGAGCAGTTCTTC